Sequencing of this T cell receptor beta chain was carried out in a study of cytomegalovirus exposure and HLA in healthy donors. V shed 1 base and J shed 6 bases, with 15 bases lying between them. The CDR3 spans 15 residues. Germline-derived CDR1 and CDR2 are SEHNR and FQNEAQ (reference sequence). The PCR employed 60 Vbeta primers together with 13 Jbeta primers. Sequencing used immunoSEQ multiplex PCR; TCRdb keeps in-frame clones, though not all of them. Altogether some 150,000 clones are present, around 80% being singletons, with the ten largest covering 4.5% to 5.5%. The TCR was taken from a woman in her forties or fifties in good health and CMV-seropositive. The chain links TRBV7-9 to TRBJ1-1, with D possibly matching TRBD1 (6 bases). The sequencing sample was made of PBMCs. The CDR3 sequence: CASSLVPQGYPEAFF. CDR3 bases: TGTGCCAGCAGCTTAGTTCCGCAGGGGTACCCTGAAGCTTTCTTT.